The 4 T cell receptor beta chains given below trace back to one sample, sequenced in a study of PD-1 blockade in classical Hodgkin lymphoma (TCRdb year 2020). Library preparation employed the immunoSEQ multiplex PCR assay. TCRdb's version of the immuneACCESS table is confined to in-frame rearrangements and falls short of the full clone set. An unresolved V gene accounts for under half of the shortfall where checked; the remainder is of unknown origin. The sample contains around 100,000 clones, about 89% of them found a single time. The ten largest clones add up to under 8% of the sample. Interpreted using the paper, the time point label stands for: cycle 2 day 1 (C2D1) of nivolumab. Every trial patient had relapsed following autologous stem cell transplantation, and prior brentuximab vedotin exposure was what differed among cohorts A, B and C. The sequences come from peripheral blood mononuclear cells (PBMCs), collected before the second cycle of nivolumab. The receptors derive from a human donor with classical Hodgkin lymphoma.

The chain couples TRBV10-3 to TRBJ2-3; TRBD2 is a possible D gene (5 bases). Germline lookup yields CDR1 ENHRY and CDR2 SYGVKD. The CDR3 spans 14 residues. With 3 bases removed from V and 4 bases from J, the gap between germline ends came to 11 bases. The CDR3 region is CAISEQRGPDTQYF. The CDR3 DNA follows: TGTGCCATCAGTGAACAACGGGGTCCAGATACGCAGTATTTT.

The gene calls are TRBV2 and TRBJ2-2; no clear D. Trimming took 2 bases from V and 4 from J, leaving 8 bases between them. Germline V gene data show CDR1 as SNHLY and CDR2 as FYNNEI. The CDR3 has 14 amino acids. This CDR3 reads CASSELEPTGELFF. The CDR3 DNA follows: TGTGCCAGCAGTGAACTCGAGCCCACCGGGGAGCTGTTTTTT.

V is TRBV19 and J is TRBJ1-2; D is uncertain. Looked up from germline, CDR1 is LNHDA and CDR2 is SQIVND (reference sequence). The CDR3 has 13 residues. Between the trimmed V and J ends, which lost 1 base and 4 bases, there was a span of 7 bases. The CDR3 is CASSIAGRYGYTF. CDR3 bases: TGTGCCAGTAGTATAGCGGGCCGCTATGGCTACACCTTC.

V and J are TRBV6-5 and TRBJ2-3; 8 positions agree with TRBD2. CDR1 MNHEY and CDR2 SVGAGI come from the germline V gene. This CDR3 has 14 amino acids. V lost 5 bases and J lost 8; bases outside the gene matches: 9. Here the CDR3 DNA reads TGTGCCAGCAGTCCACTAGCGGTATTAATTACGCAGTATTTT. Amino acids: CASSPLAVLITQYF.